This TCR beta chain originates from a study of CD8+CD57+ T cells in acquired aplastic anemia. Study overall: The average for DNA from sorted CD4+ and CD8+ cells was approximately 3.2 ug. In CD4+ cells, healthy donors produced an average of around 11 million reads. Findings of the study overall: For CD8+ Simpson's diversity, patients and controls showed no significant difference. Researchers report that fewer than 35 CD8+ CDR3 sequences appeared in both patients and controls.

Worth noting for this clonotype: As yet, its antigen is unknown.

CDR3 size: 12 residues. Germline lookup yields CDR1 ENHRY and CDR2 SYGVKD. The junction had 2 bases not matched to a gene; V was cut back by 4 bases and J by 9 bases. The TCR beta profiling, which covered VDJ combination and CDR3 sequence, was carried out using genomic DNA as the template. One entry per CDR3 protein, called by TCRdb with MiXCR from the reads. The table lists about 64,000 distinct CDR3 sequences, about 54% of them singletons. The chain combines TRBV10-3 with TRBJ1-1; 10 nucleotides line up with TRBD1. This sequence was found in a human donor in good health, serving as a control. The material sequenced was sorted CD4+, CD8+, or CD8+CD57+ T cells (not recorded which) from PBMCs. For the CDR3, the DNA is TGTGCCATCAGTGTAGACAGGGGGCAAGCTTTCTTT. Translation: CAISVDRGQAFF.